This T cell receptor beta chain stems from a study of OX40 agonist ivuxolimab in advanced cancers. The CDR3 contains 16 residues. Germline values: CDR1 SEHNR, CDR2 FQNEAQ (reference sequence). V was cut by 2 bases and J by 2 bases, with 15 bases left in between. The assay was immunoSEQ multiplex PCR, and TCRdb's table has in-frame clones only and misses some. In the table there are about 77,000 clones, around nine tenths of which are singletons. This clonotype originated in an adult with an advanced solid tumor such as melanoma, head and neck, liver or kidney cancer. V usage is TRBV7-9 and J usage is TRBJ1-2, with D maybe TRBD1 (6 bases). The sequences come from CD4+ or CD8+ T cells sorted from blood, collected in a trial of the OX40 agonist ivuxolimab. The CDR3 DNA reads as TGTGCCAGCAGCTTATCCCCGACAGGTTCGAACTATGGCTACACCTTC. Residues: CASSLSPTGSNYGYTF. Together with reference TRBV7-9 and TRBJ1-2, the CDR3 gives the full variable domain: DTGVSQNPRHKITKRGQNVTFRCDPISEHNRLYWYRQTLGQGPEFLTYFQNEAQLEKSRLLSDRFSAERPKGSFSTLEIQRTEQGDSAMYLCASSLSPTGSNYGYTFGSGTRLTVV.